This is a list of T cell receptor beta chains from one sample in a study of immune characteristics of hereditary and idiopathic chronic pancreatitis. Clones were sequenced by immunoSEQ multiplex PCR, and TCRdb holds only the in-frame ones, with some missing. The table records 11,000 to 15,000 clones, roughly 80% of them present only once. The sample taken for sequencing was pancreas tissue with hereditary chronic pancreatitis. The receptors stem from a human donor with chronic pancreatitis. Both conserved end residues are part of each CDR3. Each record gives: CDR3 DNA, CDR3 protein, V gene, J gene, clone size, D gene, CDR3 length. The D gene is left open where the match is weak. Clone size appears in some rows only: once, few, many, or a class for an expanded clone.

CDR3nt: TGCAGTGCTCCGAACACTGAAGCTTTCTTT
CDR3aa: CSAPNTEAFF
v_gene: TRBV20-1
j_gene: TRBJ1-1
abundance: -
d_gene: -
len: 10

CDR3nt: TGTGCCAGCAGTTCGGGACAGGGTCCCTATGGCTACACCTTC
CDR3aa: CASSSGQGPYGYTF
v_gene: TRBV28
j_gene: TRBJ1-2
abundance: -
d_gene: TRBD1
len: 14

CDR3nt: TGCGCCAGCAGCTTGGGGACAGGCTATGGCTACACCTTC
CDR3aa: CASSLGTGYGYTF
v_gene: TRBV5-1
j_gene: TRBJ1-2
abundance: -
d_gene: TRBD1
len: 13

CDR3nt: TGTGCCAGCAGCACAGCGCACGGCAATGAGCAGTTCTTC
CDR3aa: CASSTAHGNEQFF
v_gene: TRBV28
j_gene: TRBJ2-1
abundance: -
d_gene: -
len: 13

CDR3nt: TGTGCCAGCAGGGCCGCCGGGACAGGGACTTCACCCCTCCACTTT
CDR3aa: CASRAAGTGTSPLHF
v_gene: TRBV25-1
j_gene: TRBJ1-6
abundance: -
d_gene: TRBD1
len: 15

CDR3nt: TGCGCCAGCAGCTTTCAGGGAGAAGAGACCCAGTACTTC
CDR3aa: CASSFQGEETQYF
v_gene: TRBV5-1
j_gene: TRBJ2-5
abundance: -
d_gene: -
len: 13

CDR3nt: TGTGCCAGCAGCTTGTGGGGGGCGGGTAACGAGCAGTACTTC
CDR3aa: CASSLWGAGNEQYF
v_gene: TRBV7-8
j_gene: TRBJ2-7
abundance: -
d_gene: -
len: 14

CDR3nt: TGTGCCAGCAGCATAGACTCACCCTACGAGCAGTACTTC
CDR3aa: CASSIDSPYEQYF
v_gene: TRBV21-1
j_gene: TRBJ2-7
abundance: -
d_gene: -
len: 13

CDR3nt: TGTGCCAGCAGCTTAGTCCAGGGAACTAATGAAAAACTGTTTTTT
CDR3aa: CASSLVQGTNEKLFF
v_gene: TRBV7-9
j_gene: TRBJ1-4
abundance: -
d_gene: -
len: 15

CDR3nt: TGTGCTAGTGGTTTGGTCGATGGTAGAGATTTGGCGGGAGCGAACACCGGGGAGCTGTTTTTT
CDR3aa: CASGLVDGRDLAGANTGELFF
v_gene: TRBV12-5
j_gene: TRBJ2-2
abundance: -
d_gene: TRBD2
len: 21

CDR3nt: TGCAGCGTTGCTACGGGAGTGGGCACAGATACGCAGTATTTT
CDR3aa: CSVATGVGTDTQYF
v_gene: TRBV29-1
j_gene: TRBJ2-3
abundance: -
d_gene: -
len: 14

CDR3nt: TGTGCCAGCAGTGAATATGTGTCTAGCGGGGCGCAAGAGACCCAGTACTTC
CDR3aa: CASSEYVSSGAQETQYF
v_gene: TRBV6-1
j_gene: TRBJ2-5
abundance: -
d_gene: TRBD2
len: 17

CDR3nt: TGTGCCACCAGCAGAGATCGACATACGCAGTATTTT
CDR3aa: CATSRDRHTQYF
v_gene: TRBV15
j_gene: TRBJ2-3
abundance: -
d_gene: -
len: 12

CDR3nt: TGTGCCAGCAGTTGGTTATCGGGACAAGCATACGTTAGGCAGTATTTT
CDR3aa: CASSWLSGQAYVRQYF
v_gene: TRBV6-5
j_gene: TRBJ2-3
abundance: -
d_gene: -
len: 16

CDR3nt: TGTGCCAGCTCCGGTGGACGATCTGAAAAACTGTTTTTT
CDR3aa: CASSGGRSEKLFF
v_gene: TRBV28
j_gene: TRBJ1-4
abundance: -
d_gene: -
len: 13

CDR3nt: TGCGCCAGCAGCTTGGACAGGGTGGATAATTCACCCCTCCACTTT
CDR3aa: CASSLDRVDNSPLHF
v_gene: TRBV5-1
j_gene: TRBJ1-6
abundance: -
d_gene: -
len: 15

CDR3nt: TGTGCCAGCAGCTCAGGACAGGTTTTTAATGAAAAACTGTTTTTT
CDR3aa: CASSSGQVFNEKLFF
v_gene: TRBV7-2
j_gene: TRBJ1-4
abundance: once
d_gene: TRBD1
len: 15

CDR3nt: TGCAGTGCTAGTCCTACCCTCCCCTCCTACAATGAGCAGTTCTTC
CDR3aa: CSASPTLPSYNEQFF
v_gene: TRBV20-1
j_gene: TRBJ2-1
abundance: -
d_gene: -
len: 15

CDR3nt: TGTGCCAGCTCATCGTTGGGACAGGGTGAGAGAGGAGGGGGTAATTCACCCCTCCACTTT
CDR3aa: CASSSLGQGERGGGNSPLHF
v_gene: TRBV5-4
j_gene: TRBJ1-6
abundance: few
d_gene: TRBD1
len: 20

CDR3nt: TGCAGCGTTGAAAGGGACTCCGGGACCGAAGCTTTCTTT
CDR3aa: CSVERDSGTEAFF
v_gene: TRBV29-1
j_gene: TRBJ1-1
abundance: -
d_gene: -
len: 13

CDR3nt: TGTGCCAGCAGTTATGTAGGAGGAAACACTGAAGCTTTCTTT
CDR3aa: CASSYVGGNTEAFF
v_gene: TRBV6-5
j_gene: TRBJ1-1
abundance: -
d_gene: -
len: 14

CDR3nt: TGTGCCAGCAGCCAAGAATTGTTTGGGGTAAGCAATCAGCCCCAGCATTTT
CDR3aa: CASSQELFGVSNQPQHF
v_gene: TRBV4-2
j_gene: TRBJ1-5
abundance: -
d_gene: -
len: 17

CDR3nt: TGTGCCAGCACCCCGGGTCACAGGGCAGGAGGCTACACCTTC
CDR3aa: CASTPGHRAGGYTF
v_gene: TRBV28
j_gene: TRBJ1-2
abundance: few
d_gene: -
len: 14

CDR3nt: TGTGCCACCAGCGCACAGGGACGCCAAGAGACCCAGTACTTC
CDR3aa: CATSAQGRQETQYF
v_gene: TRBV15
j_gene: TRBJ2-5
abundance: -
d_gene: -
len: 14

CDR3nt: TGCGCCAGCAGCCAGACCGGGACAGGGGGTGCAAGGTACTTC
CDR3aa: CASSQTGTGGARYF
v_gene: TRBV5-1
j_gene: TRBJ2-7
abundance: few
d_gene: TRBD1
len: 14

CDR3nt: TGTGCCAGCAGTTCGCCTCTCGACAGGGCCGGGTACGAGCAGTACTTC
CDR3aa: CASSSPLDRAGYEQYF
v_gene: TRBV28
j_gene: TRBJ2-7
abundance: -
d_gene: TRBD1
len: 16

CDR3nt: TGTGCCAGCAGGAGAGACAGGGGTGGCGGCTACACCTTC
CDR3aa: CASRRDRGGGYTF
v_gene: TRBV6-5
j_gene: TRBJ1-2
abundance: -
d_gene: TRBD1
len: 13

CDR3nt: TGTGCCTGGAGGGGCCTCGGGGACACCGGGGAGCTGTTTTTT
CDR3aa: CAWRGLGDTGELFF
v_gene: TRBV30
j_gene: TRBJ2-2
abundance: few
d_gene: -
len: 14

CDR3nt: TGTGCCAGCAGTCCTCCCGGGACTAGCGGGAGGATTGGTGAGCAGTTCTTC
CDR3aa: CASSPPGTSGRIGEQFF
v_gene: TRBV6-6
j_gene: TRBJ2-1
abundance: -
d_gene: TRBD2
len: 17

CDR3nt: TGTGCCAGCAGTTACCGGGGACAGTACTATGGCTACACCTTC
CDR3aa: CASSYRGQYYGYTF
v_gene: TRBV6-6
j_gene: TRBJ1-2
abundance: -
d_gene: TRBD1
len: 14

CDR3nt: TGTGCCAGCAGTGAAACGGCTAGCGGGAAATTAGAGCAGTACTTC
CDR3aa: CASSETASGKLEQYF
v_gene: TRBV6-1
j_gene: TRBJ2-7
abundance: few
d_gene: TRBD2
len: 15

CDR3nt: TGTGCCATAACCTCGGGGGCCCTATCCACCGGGGAGCTGTTTTTT
CDR3aa: CAITSGALSTGELFF
v_gene: TRBV10-3
j_gene: TRBJ2-2
abundance: -
d_gene: -
len: 15

CDR3nt: TGCGCCAGCAGCCAGAAAACTAGCGGGAGTTCCCAAGAGACCCAGTACTTC
CDR3aa: CASSQKTSGSSQETQYF
v_gene: TRBV4-1
j_gene: TRBJ2-5
abundance: -
d_gene: TRBD2
len: 17

CDR3nt: TGTGCCAGCAGCCCCCAGAATACGCAGTATTTT
CDR3aa: CASSPQNTQYF
v_gene: TRBV7-9
j_gene: TRBJ2-3
abundance: -
d_gene: -
len: 11

CDR3nt: TGCGCCAGCAGCTTAAGGGGGGCAGGTGAAGCTTTCTTT
CDR3aa: CASSLRGAGEAFF
v_gene: TRBV5-1
j_gene: TRBJ1-1
abundance: once
d_gene: -
len: 13

CDR3nt: TGCAGCGCCCTAAGTTGGGCCGGGACAGATGAGCAGTTCTTC
CDR3aa: CSALSWAGTDEQFF
v_gene: TRBV29-1
j_gene: TRBJ2-1
abundance: -
d_gene: TRBD1
len: 14

CDR3nt: TGTGCCAGCAGCTTACGAAGCGGGGCAGACTACGAGCAGTACTTC
CDR3aa: CASSLRSGADYEQYF
v_gene: TRBV7-6
j_gene: TRBJ2-7
abundance: -
d_gene: TRBD2
len: 15

CDR3nt: TGTGCCGCCAAACTAGCGGGAGAAGTGGACGAGCAGTACTTC
CDR3aa: CAAKLAGEVDEQYF
v_gene: TRBV28
j_gene: TRBJ2-7
abundance: -
d_gene: TRBD2
len: 14

CDR3nt: TGTGCCAGCAGTTTCGGGGGCTCTGGAAACACCATATATTTT
CDR3aa: CASSFGGSGNTIYF
v_gene: TRBV28
j_gene: TRBJ1-3
abundance: -
d_gene: -
len: 14

CDR3nt: TGTGCCACCAGTGATTTCAAGGACAGTAACACTGAAGCTTTCTTT
CDR3aa: CATSDFKDSNTEAFF
v_gene: TRBV24-1
j_gene: TRBJ1-1
abundance: -
d_gene: -
len: 15

CDR3nt: TGTGCCAGCAGTTACAATCAGGGGGCAGAGACCCAGTACTTC
CDR3aa: CASSYNQGAETQYF
v_gene: TRBV6-5
j_gene: TRBJ2-5
abundance: few
d_gene: TRBD1
len: 14

CDR3nt: TGTGCCAGCAGCTTAGGTCCGGGGGAGCAGTACTTC
CDR3aa: CASSLGPGEQYF
v_gene: TRBV7-8
j_gene: TRBJ2-7
abundance: few
d_gene: -
len: 12

CDR3nt: TGCGCCAGCAGCGGGGGAATCGGCAATGAGCAGTTCTTC
CDR3aa: CASSGGIGNEQFF
v_gene: TRBV5-1
j_gene: TRBJ2-1
abundance: -
d_gene: -
len: 13

CDR3nt: TGCAGCGTTGAAGATCCAATCGGGACAGCGGGAGGCAATGAGCAGTTCTTC
CDR3aa: CSVEDPIGTAGGNEQFF
v_gene: TRBV29-1
j_gene: TRBJ2-1
abundance: -
d_gene: TRBD2
len: 17

CDR3nt: TGCGCCAGCGCTCAAGGACCCTGGGCCTACGAGCAGTACTTC
CDR3aa: CASAQGPWAYEQYF
v_gene: TRBV4-1
j_gene: TRBJ2-7
abundance: -
d_gene: -
len: 14

CDR3nt: TGTGCCAGCAGTTCAAACAGGGGGCGGAAACTGTTTTTT
CDR3aa: CASSSNRGRKLFF
v_gene: TRBV27
j_gene: TRBJ1-4
abundance: -
d_gene: TRBD1
len: 13